This entry is about one T cell receptor beta chain. Its matching antigen is unknown. Constant-segment primers served in 5'RACE that generated TCR alpha and TCR beta cDNA libraries bearing sample barcodes and UMIs. TCRdb redid the calling of the 5' RACE reads with MiXCR, one entry per CDR3 protein. The sample consists of roughly 600,000 distinct CDR3 sequences, about a sixth of them appearing once. The data are from a study of T-cell memory formation after mild COVID-19. The CDR3 has 19 residues. Germline CDR1 is MNHNY and CDR2 is SVGAGI (reference sequence). J was trimmed by 0 bases and V by 4 bases; bases with no gene match: 13. Study results and limitations: CD4+ contracting clones lay mainly in CM and EM, CD8+ ones in EMRA. Within pre-infection memory, some responding clones were found, suggesting cross-reactive memory joined.

The sequence came from an adult woman who had mild COVID-19 (a few samples of this study predate the infection). Cell type and time point are not known. This chain links TRBV6-6 with TRBJ2-7; 12 bases match TRBD2. The sequencing sample was made of PBMCs or a T cell subset sorted from them (not recorded which). CDR3 sequence: CASSSRTSGTLPSSYEQYF. CDR3 bases: TGTGCCAGCAGTTCCCGGACTAGCGGGACTCTCCCGAGCTCCTACGAGCAGTACTTC.